Sequencing of this T cell receptor (beta chain) was carried out in a study of blood T cell repertoires in COVID-19 (dated by TCRdb to 2018 to 2020). About the investigation overall: Samples covering the acute and convalescent phases of COVID-19 were provided by collaborators in the United States, Italy and Spain. The material from the prospective study consisted of cDNA or gDNA derived from T cells, B-cell-depleted T cells, or PBMCs. The dataset comprised deeply sampled blood TCRbeta repertoires from subjects exposed to, actively infected with, or recovered from COVID-19. The repertoires were released in a freely available public database intended as a resource for research on the immune response to SARS-CoV-2. The samples were drawn from two sources: the first 160 participants of the ongoing ImmuneRACE study, and about 1,300 subjects contributed by 6 global collaborators. The sample metadata nearly always contained a de-identified subject ID, COVID-19 status, age in years and sex. Where HLA class I and class II types were available, the types were taken from metadata supplied by the sample provider, not from assay-based typing.

TCRbeta CDR3 regions were amplified from genomic DNA by means of the immunoSEQ Assay, a bias-controlled multiplex PCR. The study's own analysis went as follows. The number of nucleated cells in each sample was estimated from the amplification of reference gene primers within the assay. To quantify the absolute abundance of each unique TCRbeta CDR3 rearrangement, sequence reads were collapsed and filtered. For each sample, productive Simpson clonality was calculated as the square root of Simpson's diversity index over productive rearrangements. As stored in TCRdb, this immuneACCESS dataset retains in-frame rearrangements with V and J assigned. A fraction of the clones does not appear; measured against another copy, unresolved V genes explain less than half of the discrepancy, and the remainder lacks a known reason. V and J calls and clone size are those listed in that table; D and trimming were worked out from the DNA. The sample data list tens of thousands of clones, and about 82% of these were observed just once. The ten largest account for around 11% of the sample.

Whole blood was collected in K2EDTA tubes by collaborating institutions according to the institutions' own protocols. For TCRbeta analysis, collaborators shipped samples as frozen whole blood, isolated PBMCs, or DNA extracted from either of those sample types. Note on this clone: There is no known antigen for this receptor. No qualities accompany the bases; no much larger clone lies one base away.

General findings and caveats noted by the study authors: The quantity of clinical and demographic metadata differed by source and by participant and was supplied without curation.

The CDR3 covers 14 residues, taking in both the cysteine and the phenylalanine. The DNA shown is the 42-base CDR3, in frame from base 1. CDR1 and CDR2, looked up from the germline V gene, are SGHRS and YFSETQ. V gives up 1 base and J gives up 0 bases, and the segment between their germline ends measures 7 bases. The sequence joins TRBV5-1 to TRBJ1-1, with no confident D gene call. The sequenced sample was peripheral blood. The sequence derives from a woman aged 65 to 85 with active or convalescent COVID-19. The CDR3 amino acid sequence is: CASSLSRLNTEAFF. The nucleotide sequence is given as TGCGCCAGCAGCTTGTCGAGGCTGAACACTGAAGCTTTCTTT.